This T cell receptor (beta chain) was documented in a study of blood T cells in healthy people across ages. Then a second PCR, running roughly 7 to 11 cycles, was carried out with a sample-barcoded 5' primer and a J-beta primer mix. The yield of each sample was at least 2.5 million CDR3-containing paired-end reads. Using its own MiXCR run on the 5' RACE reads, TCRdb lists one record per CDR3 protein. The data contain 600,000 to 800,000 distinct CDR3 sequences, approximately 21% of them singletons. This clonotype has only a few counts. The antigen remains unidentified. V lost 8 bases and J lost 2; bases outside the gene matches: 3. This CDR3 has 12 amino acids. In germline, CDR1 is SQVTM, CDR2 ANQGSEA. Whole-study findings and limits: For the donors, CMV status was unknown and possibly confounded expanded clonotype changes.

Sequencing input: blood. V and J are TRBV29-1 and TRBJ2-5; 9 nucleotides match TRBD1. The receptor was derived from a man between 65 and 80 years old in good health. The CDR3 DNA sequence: TGCAGCACGGGACAGGGTCAAGAGACCCAGTACTTC. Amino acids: CSTGQGQETQYF.